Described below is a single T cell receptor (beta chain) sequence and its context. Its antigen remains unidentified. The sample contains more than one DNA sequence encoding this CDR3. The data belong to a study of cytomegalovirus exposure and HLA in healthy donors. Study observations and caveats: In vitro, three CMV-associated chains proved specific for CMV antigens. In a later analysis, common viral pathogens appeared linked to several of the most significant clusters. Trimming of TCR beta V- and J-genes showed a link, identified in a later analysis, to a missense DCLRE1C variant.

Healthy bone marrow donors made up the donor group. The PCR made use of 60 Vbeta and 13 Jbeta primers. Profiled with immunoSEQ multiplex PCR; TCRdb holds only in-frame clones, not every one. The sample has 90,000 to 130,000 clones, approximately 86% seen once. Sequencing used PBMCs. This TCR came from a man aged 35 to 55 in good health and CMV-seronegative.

The CDR3, as DNA: TGCGCCAGCAGCCGGACAGGCTCCTACGAGCAGTACTTC. As protein: CASSRTGSYEQYF. This rearrangement joins TRBV5-1 to TRBJ2-7, with 7 nucleotides matching TRBD1. CDR1 and CDR2 (germline): SGHRS, YFSETQ. CDR3 length: 13 amino acids. Trimming removed 4 bases from V and 0 bases from J; junction bases left unmatched: 1.